The source of this T cell receptor (beta chain) is a study of memory CD4+ T cells and cytomegalovirus serostatus. The overall study: Healthy Belgian adult donors included about nine CMV-positive and some 24 CMV-negative people.

Single viable CD3+CD4+CD8-CD45RO+ cells were sorted as the memory CD4+ T cells. Data came from immunoSEQ multiplex PCR; TCRdb stores just in-frame clones and leaves some out. Of roughly 84,000 clones listed, approximately 80% are singletons. The source of this sequence is an adult in good health and CMV-seronegative. The source material was memory CD4+ T cells from blood.

CDR3 residues: CSVEDLGYTEAFF. CDR3 nucleotide sequence: TGCAGCGTTGAAGATCTAGGGTACACTGAAGCTTTCTTT. The chain carries TRBV29-1 and TRBJ1-1, with D unclear. V shed 0 bases and J shed 3 bases, with 8 bases lying between them. Germline assignment: CDR1 SQVTM and CDR2 ANQGSEA. CDR3 length: 13 amino acids. Based on the CDR3 plus reference TRBV29-1 and TRBJ1-1, the full variable domain is SAVISQKPSRDICQRGTSLTIQCQVDSQVTMMFWYRQQPGQSLTLIATANQGSEATYESGFVIDKFPISRPNLTFSTLTVSNMSPEDSSIYLCSVEDLGYTEAFFGQGTRLTVV.